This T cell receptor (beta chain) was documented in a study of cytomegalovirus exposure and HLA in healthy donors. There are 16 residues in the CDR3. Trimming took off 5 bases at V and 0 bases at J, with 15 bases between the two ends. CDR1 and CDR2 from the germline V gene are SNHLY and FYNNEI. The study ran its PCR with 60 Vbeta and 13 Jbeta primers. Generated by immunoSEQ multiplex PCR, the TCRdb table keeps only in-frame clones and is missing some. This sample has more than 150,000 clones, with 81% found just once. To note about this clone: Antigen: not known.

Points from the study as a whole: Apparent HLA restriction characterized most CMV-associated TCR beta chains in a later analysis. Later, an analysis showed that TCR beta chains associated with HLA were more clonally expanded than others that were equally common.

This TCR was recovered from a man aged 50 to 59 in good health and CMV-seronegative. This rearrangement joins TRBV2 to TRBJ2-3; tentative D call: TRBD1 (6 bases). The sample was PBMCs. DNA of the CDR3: TGTGCCAGCAGTCCGGAGACAGGCGCAAGCACAGATACGCAGTATTTT. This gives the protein CASSPETGASTDTQYF.